This T cell receptor (beta chain) was found in a study of shared T cell receptors in the human thymus. The V gene's germline CDR1 is SGHVS and CDR2 FNYEAQ. The CDR3 extends over 20 amino acids. Trimming took 1 base from V and 2 from J, leaving 26 bases between them. The table came from immunoSEQ multiplex PCR; TCRdb's copy has only in-frame clones and leaves some out. The sample lists approximately 660,000 clones; around 87% were seen once. This same sample was also taken into another study, of human thymus T cells. That source notes: Donors consisted of healthy Finnish infants (having corrective surgery for congenital heart defects). Obtained as resections during corrective heart surgery, the thymus tissue was then studied. Use of V and J genes seemed skewed within the thymic and blood repertoires. Related reports documented highly overlapping thymic repertoires among unrelated individuals.

This receptor was identified in a boy younger than two with a congenital heart defect. V is TRBV7-6 and J is TRBJ2-5; a possible D gene is TRBD2 (7 bases). The sample comprised thymocytes. The CDR3 nucleotides are TGTGCCAGCAGCTTAGGACTAGCCAAAGGAAAGGGAGGGGGGCAAGAGACCCAGTACTTC. Its translation is CASSLGLAKGKGGGQETQYF.